The present TCR beta chain was sequenced within a study of brain metastases from non-small cell lung cancer. Using immunoSEQ multiplex PCR, the repertoire was profiled, and TCRdb retains in-frame clones only, with some absent. The data contain 1,500 to 2,000 clones, 84% of them singletons. This clone was seen once. The CDR3 totals 17 residues. The V and J ends lost 5 bases and 4 bases respectively, with 21 bases between them. Germline V gives CDR1 LGHDT, CDR2 YNNKEL (reference sequence). The TCR originated in a donor aged 40 or older with non-small cell lung cancer. The source material was primary lung tumor tissue. The rearrangement links TRBV3-1 (or the pseudogene TRBV3-2) to TRBJ2-4; D call uncertain. CDR3 DNA sequence: TGTGCCAGCAGCAAGAGTCCTCCCATTTGCAAAAAAAACATTCAGTACTTC. It yields the protein CASSKSPPICKKNIQYF.